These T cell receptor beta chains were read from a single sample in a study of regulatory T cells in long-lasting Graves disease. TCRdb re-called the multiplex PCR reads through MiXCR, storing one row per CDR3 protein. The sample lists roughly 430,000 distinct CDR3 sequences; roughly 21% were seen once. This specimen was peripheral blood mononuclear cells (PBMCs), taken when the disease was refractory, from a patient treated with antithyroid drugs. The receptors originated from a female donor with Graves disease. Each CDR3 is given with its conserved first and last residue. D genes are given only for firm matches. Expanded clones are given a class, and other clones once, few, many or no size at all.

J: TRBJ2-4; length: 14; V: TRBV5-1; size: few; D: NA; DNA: TGCGCCAGCAGCTTGGGACTAGAGGGAAACATTCAGTACTTC; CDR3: CASSLGLEGNIQYF
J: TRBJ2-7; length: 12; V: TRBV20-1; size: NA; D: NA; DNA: TGCAGTGCTAGAGATCAGACCTACGAGCAGTACTTC; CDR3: CSARDQTYEQYF
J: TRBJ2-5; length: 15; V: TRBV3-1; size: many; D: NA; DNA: TGTGCCAGCAGCCCTAATGCTGCCAGCATGGAGACCCAGTACTTC; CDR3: CASSPNAASMETQYF
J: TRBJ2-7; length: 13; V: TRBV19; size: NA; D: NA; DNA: TGTGCCAGTAGTCTCCGCCTCACGGACGAGCAGTACTTC; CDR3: CASSLRLTDEQYF
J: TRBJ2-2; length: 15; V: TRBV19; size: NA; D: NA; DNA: TGTGCCAGTACCCCCGGGGGCGGTTACACCGGGGAGCTGTTTTTT; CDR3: CASTPGGGYTGELFF
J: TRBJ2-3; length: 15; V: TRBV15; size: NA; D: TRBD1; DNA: TGTGCCACCAGCGCCGGCAGGGGGAAAGGAGATACGCAGTATTTT; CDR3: CATSAGRGKGDTQYF
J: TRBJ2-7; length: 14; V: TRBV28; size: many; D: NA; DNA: TGTGCCAGCAGTTTATCGCCAGGGGCCAACGAGCAGTACTTC; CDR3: CASSLSPGANEQYF
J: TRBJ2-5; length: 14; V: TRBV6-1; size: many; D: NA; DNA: TGTGCCAGCAGTCCCCGACAGAGCCAAGAGACCCAGTACTTC; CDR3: CASSPRQSQETQYF
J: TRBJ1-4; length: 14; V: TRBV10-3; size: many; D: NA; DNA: TGTGCCATCAGTAGCTCTGCAACTAATGAAAAACTGTTTTTT; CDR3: CAISSSATNEKLFF
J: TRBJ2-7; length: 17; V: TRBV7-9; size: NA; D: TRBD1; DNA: TGTGCCAGCAGCTTAGGACAGTCCGGGACAGGGGCTTACGAGCAGTACTTC; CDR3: CASSLGQSGTGAYEQYF
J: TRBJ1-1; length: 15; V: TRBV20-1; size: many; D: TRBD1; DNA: TGCAGTGCTAGAAGCCTCGGGACAGGGGTTACTGAAGCTTTCTTT; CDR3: CSARSLGTGVTEAFF
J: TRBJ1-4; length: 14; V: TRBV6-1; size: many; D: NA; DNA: TGTGCCAGCAAGGCAGGCCTGGCCAATGAAAAACTGTTTTTT; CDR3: CASKAGLANEKLFF
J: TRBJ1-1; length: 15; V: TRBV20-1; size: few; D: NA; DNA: TGCAGTGCTAGAGTTCGTCCGGGGGTGAACACTGAAGCTTTCTTT; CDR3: CSARVRPGVNTEAFF
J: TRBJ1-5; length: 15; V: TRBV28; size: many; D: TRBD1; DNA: TGTGCCAGCAGTTATGGGGACAGGGACAATCAGCCCCAGCATTTT; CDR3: CASSYGDRDNQPQHF
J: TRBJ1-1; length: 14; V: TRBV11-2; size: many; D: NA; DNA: TGCGCCAGCAGCTTGCAGGGTAGGAACACTGAAGCTTTCTTT; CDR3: CASSLQGRNTEAFF
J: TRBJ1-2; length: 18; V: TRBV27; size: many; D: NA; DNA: TGTGCCAGCAGTAAAAACCTCAGTGGGCGGACGCCTGAATATGGCTACACCTTC; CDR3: CASSKNLSGRTPEYGYTF
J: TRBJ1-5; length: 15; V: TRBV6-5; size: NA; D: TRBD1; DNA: TGTGCCAGCAGTTCCATTTCAGGGGGGGATCAGCCCCAGCATTTT; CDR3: CASSSISGGDQPQHF
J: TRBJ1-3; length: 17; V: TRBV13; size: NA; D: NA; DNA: TGTGCCAGCAGCCCCCGTTGGGGGAGTGGATCTGGAAACACCATATATTTT; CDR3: CASSPRWGSGSGNTIYF
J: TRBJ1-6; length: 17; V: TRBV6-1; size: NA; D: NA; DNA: TGTGCCAGCACCAGGAAGGCGTCGACGGCGCAGAATTCACCCCTCCACTTT; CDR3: CASTRKASTAQNSPLHF
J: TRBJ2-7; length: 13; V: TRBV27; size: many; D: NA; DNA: TGTGCCAGCAGTTTATCGGTCGGGTACGAGCAGTACTTC; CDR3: CASSLSVGYEQYF
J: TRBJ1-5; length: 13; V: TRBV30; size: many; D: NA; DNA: TGTGCCTGGAGCAGTCATAGCAATCAGCCCCAGCATTTT; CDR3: CAWSSHSNQPQHF
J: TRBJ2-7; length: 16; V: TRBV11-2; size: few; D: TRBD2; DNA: TGTGCCAGCAGCTTTCTAGCGGGAGGGCCTGTATCCGAGCAGTACTTC; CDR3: CASSFLAGGPVSEQYF
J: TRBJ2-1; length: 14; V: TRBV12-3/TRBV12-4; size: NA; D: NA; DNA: TGTGCCAGCAGTATCCCGGGAAGTGACAATGAGCAGTTCTTC; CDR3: CASSIPGSDNEQFF
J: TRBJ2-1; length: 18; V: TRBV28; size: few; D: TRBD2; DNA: TGTGCCAGCAATGGCAACAGCTTTGGACTAGCGGGCTACAATGAGCAGTTCTTC; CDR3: CASNGNSFGLAGYNEQFF
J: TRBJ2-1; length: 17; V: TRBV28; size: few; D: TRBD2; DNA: TGTGCCAGCAGACCGGGGGGGCTAGCGCAAACCTACAATGAGCAGTTCTTC; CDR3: CASRPGGLAQTYNEQFF
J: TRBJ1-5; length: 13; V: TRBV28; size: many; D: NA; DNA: TGTGCCAGCAGCCACCAGGGAAGTCAGCCCCAGCATTTT; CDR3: CASSHQGSQPQHF
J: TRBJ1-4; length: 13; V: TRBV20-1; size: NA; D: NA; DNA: TGCAGTGCTAGGGGGGGGACTAATGAAAAACTGTTTTTT; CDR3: CSARGGTNEKLFF
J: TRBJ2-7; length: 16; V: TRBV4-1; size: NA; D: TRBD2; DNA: TGCGCCAGCAGCTACCTTGCGGGAGGTGGGTCCTACGAGCAGTACTTC; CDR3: CASSYLAGGGSYEQYF
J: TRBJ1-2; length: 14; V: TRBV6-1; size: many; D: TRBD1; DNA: TGTGCCAGCAGTGACACCGGGACAGCATATGGCTACACCTTC; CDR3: CASSDTGTAYGYTF
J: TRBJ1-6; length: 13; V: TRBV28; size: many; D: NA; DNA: TGTGCCAGCAGTTTATTCGGTCTTCAGTCCCTCCACTTT; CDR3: CASSLFGLQSLHF
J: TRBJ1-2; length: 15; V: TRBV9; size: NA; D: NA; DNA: TGTGCCAGCAGCGTAGGAATCGTAAGCAACTATGGCTACACCTTC; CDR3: CASSVGIVSNYGYTF
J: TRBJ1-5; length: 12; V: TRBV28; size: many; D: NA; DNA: TGTGCCAGCAGCATCCAAGGTCAGCCCCAGCATTTT; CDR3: CASSIQGQPQHF
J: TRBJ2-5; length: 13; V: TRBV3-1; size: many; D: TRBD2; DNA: TGTGCCAGCAGCGTCGGAGCGGGGGAGACCCAGTACTTC; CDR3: CASSVGAGETQYF
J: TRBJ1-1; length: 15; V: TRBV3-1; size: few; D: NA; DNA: TGTGCCAGCAGCCAAGATCCGTCTTGGCAGGGGAAAGCTTTCTTT; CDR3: CASSQDPSWQGKAFF
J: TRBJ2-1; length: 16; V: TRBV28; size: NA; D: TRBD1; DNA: TGTGCCAGCAGCAACACAGGGGGCGCAGACTACAATGAGCAGTTCTTC; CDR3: CASSNTGGADYNEQFF
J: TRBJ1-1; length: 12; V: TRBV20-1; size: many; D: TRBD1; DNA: TGCAGTGCTGCGACAGGGGAAGCCGAAGCTTTCTTT; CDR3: CSAATGEAEAFF
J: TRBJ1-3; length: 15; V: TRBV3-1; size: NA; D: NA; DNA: TGTGCCAGCAGCCAAGAACGGGCAGCGGGAAACACCATATATTTT; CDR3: CASSQERAAGNTIYF
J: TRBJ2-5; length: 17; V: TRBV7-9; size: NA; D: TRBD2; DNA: TGTGCCAGCAGCTTAGGACTAGCGAGCCGTCTGGGGGAGACCCAGTACTTC; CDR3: CASSLGLASRLGETQYF
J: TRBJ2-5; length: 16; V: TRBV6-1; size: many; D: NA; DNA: TGTGCCAGCAGTGATTTGGGTGCGGCCGGCAAAGAGACCCAGTACTTC; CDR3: CASSDLGAAGKETQYF
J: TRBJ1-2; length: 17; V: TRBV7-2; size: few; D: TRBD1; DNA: TGTGCCAGCAGCTTAGGAGGGACAGGGGTGCCTAACTATGGCTACACCTTC; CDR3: CASSLGGTGVPNYGYTF
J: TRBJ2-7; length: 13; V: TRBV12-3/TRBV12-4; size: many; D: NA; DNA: TGTGCCAGCAGCTCGGTGGGGTGGGTCGAGCAGTACTTC; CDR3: CASSSVGWVEQYF
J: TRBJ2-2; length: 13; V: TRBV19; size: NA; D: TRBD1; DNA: TGTGCCAGTAGGGACAGGGGTCACGGGGAGCTGTTTTTT; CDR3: CASRDRGHGELFF
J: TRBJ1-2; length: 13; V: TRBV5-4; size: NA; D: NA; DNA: TGTGCCAGCAGCGTGGACAGTCGTGGGGGCTACACCTTC; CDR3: CASSVDSRGGYTF
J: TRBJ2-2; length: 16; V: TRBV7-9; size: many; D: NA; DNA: TGTGCCAGCAGCTTAGTAGCAGGTTTAAACACCGGGGAGCTGTTTTTT; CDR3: CASSLVAGLNTGELFF
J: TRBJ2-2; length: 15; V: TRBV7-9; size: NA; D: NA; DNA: TGTGCCAGCAGCTTAAAGCGCTTGAACACCGGGGAGCTGTTTTTT; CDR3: CASSLKRLNTGELFF
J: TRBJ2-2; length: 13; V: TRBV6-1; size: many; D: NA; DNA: TGTGCCAGCAGTGGGACTTGGGGTGGGGAGCTGTTTTTT; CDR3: CASSGTWGGELFF